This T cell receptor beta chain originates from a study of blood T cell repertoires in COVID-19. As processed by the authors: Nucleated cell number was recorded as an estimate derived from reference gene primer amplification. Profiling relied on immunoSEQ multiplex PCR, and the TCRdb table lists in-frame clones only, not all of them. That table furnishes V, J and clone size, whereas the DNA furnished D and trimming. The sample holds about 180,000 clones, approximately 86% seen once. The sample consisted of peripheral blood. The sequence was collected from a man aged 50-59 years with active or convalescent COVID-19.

CDR3 sequence (DNA): TGTGCCAGTAGGATCCGACAGGGAGAATACGAGCAGTACTTC. It specifies CASRIRQGEYEQYF. This sequence joins TRBV19 and TRBJ2-7; 7 bases are shared with TRBD1. The CDR3 is 14 residues long. With 6 bases clipped from V and 4 bases from J, the junction kept 9 bases outside the gene matches. CDR1 and CDR2 from the germline V gene are LNHDA and SQIVND (reference sequence).